A selection of T cell receptor beta chains follows, all from one sample in a study of cytomegalovirus exposure and HLA in healthy donors. Profiling relied on immunoSEQ multiplex PCR, and the TCRdb table lists in-frame clones only, not all of them. Found here are about 160,000 clones, roughly 85% of them singletons; the top ten hold 2.1%. Source material: PBMCs. The receptors originated from a man in his forties in good health and CMV-seronegative. Both conserved end residues are part of each CDR3. Fields, in order: CDR3 DNA, CDR3 protein, J gene, D gene, V gene, clone size. A D gene is named only where the DNA matches it firmly. Only some rows state a clone size, as once, few, many or a class for expanded clones.

TGTGCCAGCAGGTCCGGACAAGCCGGAGTAGTAGATACGCAGTATTTT	CASRSGQAGVVDTQYF	TRBJ2-3	.	TRBV7-9	once
TGTTCCAGCAGCTTTGGACTAGCGGGAGCAGATACGCAGTATTTT	CSSSFGLAGADTQYF	TRBJ2-3	TRBD2	TRBV7-9	.
TGTGCCAGTAGTATCTTTTCGACTAGCGGATACCAAGAGACCCAGTACTTC	CASSIFSTSGYQETQYF	TRBJ2-5	TRBD2	TRBV19	.
TGTGCCAGTAGTGGGACAAGCTACAATGAGCAGTTCTTC	CASSGTSYNEQFF	TRBJ2-1	.	TRBV19	.
TGTGCCCCCGGGGGTGTAAACACCGGGGAGCTGTTTTTT	CAPGGVNTGELFF	TRBJ2-2	.	TRBV7-9	once
TGCGCCAGCAGGCAGGGGCCAGACGTACCCGCGGGCACCATATATTTT	CASRQGPDVPAGTIYF	TRBJ1-3	.	TRBV5-1	.
TGTGCCAGCAGACGGACAGGACAATACTATGGCTACACCTTC	CASRRTGQYYGYTF	TRBJ1-2	TRBD1	TRBV28	.
TGTGCCAGCAGTTATACTCGACAGGGGCCACTCCGCTCTGGAAACACCATATATTTT	CASSYTRQGPLRSGNTIYF	TRBJ1-3	TRBD1	TRBV7-8	.
TGTGCCAGTAGCCTACAGGGGGTGAACTCTGGGGCCAACGGCCTGACTTTC	CASSLQGVNSGANGLTF	TRBJ2-6	TRBD1	TRBV19	.
TGTGCCAGCAGCTTAGGGGGGGGCTTCGGGGCCAACGTCCTGACTTTC	CASSLGGGFGANVLTF	TRBJ2-6	.	TRBV5-6	.
TGTGCCAGCAGTCCCGGACAGGGGAGCTACACCTTC	CASSPGQGSYTF	TRBJ1-2	TRBD1	TRBV28	.
TGTGCCAGCAGTTCTGGACACGGCTCCAAGGAGCAGTTCTTC	CASSSGHGSKEQFF	TRBJ2-1	.	TRBV6-5	.
TGTGCCAGCAGACCCTCCGGGGGGACCGGGGAGCTGTTTTTT	CASRPSGGTGELFF	TRBJ2-2	TRBD2	TRBV9	.
TGTGCCAGCAGCCGCAGGGACAGCAACGAGCAGTACTTC	CASSRRDSNEQYF	TRBJ2-7	TRBD1	TRBV5-4	.
TGCAGCGTTGAGCCGGGACTAGCGGGTTACAATGAGCAGTTCTTC	CSVEPGLAGYNEQFF	TRBJ2-1	TRBD2	TRBV29-1	.
TGTGCCAGCAGTTTACCTTTGATAGCAGAAGCTTTCTTT	CASSLPLIAEAFF	TRBJ1-1	.	TRBV28	.
TGCGCCAGCAGCCCAAGTACAGGGTCAGATACGCAGTATTTT	CASSPSTGSDTQYF	TRBJ2-3	.	TRBV4-1	.
TGTGCCAGCAGTGAAGGACCGGGACTAGCGGCTTCCCAAGAGACCCAGTACTTC	CASSEGPGLAASQETQYF	TRBJ2-5	TRBD2	TRBV2	.
TGTGCCAGCAGGTCGACAGGGGGCGCGGAGTCACCCCTCCACTTT	CASRSTGGAESPLHF	TRBJ1-6	TRBD1	TRBV6-6	.
TGTGCCACCAGCAGAGTAGCGGGAGAAGAGACCCAGTACTTC	CATSRVAGEETQYF	TRBJ2-5	TRBD2	TRBV15	.
TGTGCCAGCAGTCCTCAAACCGGGACAGTTGACAATGAGCAGTTCTTC	CASSPQTGTVDNEQFF	TRBJ2-1	TRBD1	TRBV6-6	.
TGTTCCAGCAGCTTAACTAGCGGGAGACTCTACAATGAGCAGTTCTTC	CSSSLTSGRLYNEQFF	TRBJ2-1	TRBD2	TRBV7-9	.
TGCGCCAGCAGCCAAGAAGGGGGAATTGGAGACATTCAGTACTTC	CASSQEGGIGDIQYF	TRBJ2-4	.	TRBV4-3	.
TGTGCCAGCAGCAATCAAGGACAGGGGCAAGAGACCCAGTACTTC	CASSNQGQGQETQYF	TRBJ2-5	TRBD1	TRBV5-5	.
TGTGCCAGCAGCGCGCGGACTAGCGGCCAAGAGACCCAGTACTTC	CASSARTSGQETQYF	TRBJ2-5	TRBD2	TRBV5-4	.
TGTGCCATCACCGACCAGAGAGGGCCCTCACATGGGGGACAGGCACACTATGGCTACACCTTC	CAITDQRGPSHGGQAHYGYTF	TRBJ1-2	TRBD1	TRBV10-3	.
TGTGCCAGCACAGGCCCTAGCGGGAGGGCCCAAGAGACCCAGTACTTC	CASTGPSGRAQETQYF	TRBJ2-5	TRBD2	TRBV28	.
TGTGCCAGCAGTCCAGCGGTCCGACGAGAAAAACTGTTTTTT	CASSPAVRREKLFF	TRBJ1-4	.	TRBV6-1	.
TGTGCCTGGGACAGGAGGCTATGGGACGGGAAGGACAGCACAGATACGCAGTATTTT	CAWDRRLWDGKDSTDTQYF	TRBJ2-3	.	TRBV30	.
TGTGCCAGCAGCTTTTGGGGGCCATCAGATACGCAGTATTTT	CASSFWGPSDTQYF	TRBJ2-3	.	TRBV13	.
TGTGCCAGCAGCTCCTCAAATGGCGCGGTCACTGAAGCTTTCTTT	CASSSSNGAVTEAFF	TRBJ1-1	.	TRBV5-8	.
TGTGCCAGCAGTCCTCTTGGGGCGAACGGGGAGCTGTTTTTT	CASSPLGANGELFF	TRBJ2-2	.	TRBV6-4	.
TGTGTCAGCAGTGTCAGGGACTCAAACTACGAGCAGTACTTC	CVSSVRDSNYEQYF	TRBJ2-7	.	TRBV27	.
TGTGCCTGGAGTGTACTCCGATCCCGGGGGGGTGAGACCCAGTACTTC	CAWSVLRSRGGETQYF	TRBJ2-5	TRBD2	TRBV30	.
TGCACCAGCAGCCAAGTCGACACTAGCGGACGCAGTTGCCCGAACACCGGGGAGCTGTTTTTT	CTSSQVDTSGRSCPNTGELFF	TRBJ2-2	.	TRBV1	few
TGTGCCAGCAGTCCCCCTGGGGGGGGCGGAAACACCATATATTTT	CASSPPGGGGNTIYF	TRBJ1-3	.	TRBV2	.
TGTGCCAGCAGCTTGGGCACTAGCGGAGCGAACACCGGGGAGCTGTTTTTT	CASSLGTSGANTGELFF	TRBJ2-2	TRBD2	TRBV5-4	.
TGTGCCAGCACCCCAAGGGACACGAACACTGAAGCTTTCTTT	CASTPRDTNTEAFF	TRBJ1-1	.	TRBV2	few
TGTGCCAGTAGTATACTCCTCTTCGGGCAGGGCGTCTCCTACTCTGGGGCCAACGGCCTGACTTTC	CASSILLFGQGVSYSGANGLTF	TRBJ2-6	.	TRBV19	.
TGTGCCAGCAGCCGGACTAGCGGGAGGACAAACACCGGGGAGCTGTTTTTT	CASSRTSGRTNTGELFF	TRBJ2-2	TRBD2	TRBV7-6	.
TGCGCCAGCAGCTTGGGTCTAGCGGTCGGGTGGTATGAGCAGTTCTTC	CASSLGLAVGWYEQFF	TRBJ2-1	TRBD2	TRBV5-1	.
TGTGCCAGCAGCTTAGAGGGTCAGCCCCAGCATTTT	CASSLEGQPQHF	TRBJ1-5	.	TRBV5-4	few
TGTGCCAGCAGCCCAGGCCGGGACAGGGAAACTACCTTC	CASSPGRDRETTF	TRBJ1-2	TRBD1	TRBV5-6	few
TGTGCCAGCAGTGGGACTAGCGGGAGCGGTGAGACCCAGTACTTC	CASSGTSGSGETQYF	TRBJ2-5	TRBD2	TRBV6-1	.
TGTGCCAGCAGTTTATCCGAAGGGGGCGCTTACTATGGCTACACCTTC	CASSLSEGGAYYGYTF	TRBJ1-2	TRBD1	TRBV28	.
TGTGCCAGTATCCCCGGAGAGAGGGACTACGAGCAGTACTTC	CASIPGERDYEQYF	TRBJ2-7	.	TRBV19	.
TGTGCCAGCAGCCAGGCAGATACGCAGTATTTT	CASSQADTQYF	TRBJ2-3	.	TRBV7-2	.
TGTTCCAGCAGCTGGGACTTCGGTGTCACCGGGGAGCTGTTTTTT	CSSSWDFGVTGELFF	TRBJ2-2	.	TRBV7-9	.
TGTGCCAGCAGCTTTTCCAGGGGATCCACTGAAGCTTTCTTT	CASSFSRGSTEAFF	TRBJ1-1	.	TRBV5-5	.
TGTGCCAGCAGCGTAGTATCTAGCGGGAGGGGTTACAATGAGCAGTTCTTC	CASSVVSSGRGYNEQFF	TRBJ2-1	TRBD2	TRBV9	.
TGTGCCAGCAGTTACGGGACAGGCTCCTACAATGAGCAGTTCTTC	CASSYGTGSYNEQFF	TRBJ2-1	TRBD1	TRBV6-5	.
TGTGCCAGTAGCGTAACCTCCACAGGGCTCCGCGAGCAGTACTTC	CASSVTSTGLREQYF	TRBJ2-7	.	TRBV19	once
TGTGCCAGTAGAGTCGGGGAAAAACTGTTTTTT	CASRVGEKLFF	TRBJ1-4	.	TRBV19	.
TGTGCCAGCAGAAGCACACAGGGGTCCGGGGAGCTGTTTTTT	CASRSTQGSGELFF	TRBJ2-2	TRBD1	TRBV6-6	.
TGCGCCAGCAGTACCATGAGGAACACTGAAGCTTTCTTT	CASSTMRNTEAFF	TRBJ1-1	.	TRBV4-3	.
TGTGCCAGTAGTGCCCGACAGGGGGCAAGTTCACCCCTCCACTTT	CASSARQGASSPLHF	TRBJ1-6	TRBD1	TRBV19	.
TGTGCCTGGAGTGCGGCTCCAGACAGTAATGAGCAGTTCTTC	CAWSAAPDSNEQFF	TRBJ2-1	.	TRBV30	few
TGTGCCAGCAAAAGGGGAGGCAACACCGGGGAGCTGTTTTTT	CASKRGGNTGELFF	TRBJ2-2	.	TRBV27	.
TGTGCCAGCAGTTATCGCACTGAAGCTTTCTTT	CASSYRTEAFF	TRBJ1-1	.	TRBV6-6	few